These 21 T cell receptor beta chains share one sample of origin, sequenced in a study of CD8+ T cells in alopecia areata. RNA extraction was followed by reverse transcription into cDNA, which acted as the sequencing template. Repertoires were generated with immunoSEQ multiplex PCR, while TCRdb's copy carries only in-frame clones and drops some. The repertoire includes 200,000 or so clones, 50% to 60% of them detected once, and more than 0.4% sits in the top ten. The input for sequencing was CD4+ T cells sorted from blood, taken at week 0. The receptor set was obtained from a human donor with alopecia areata.

The rearrangement joins TRBV6-1 to TRBJ2-3; 11 bases are a match to TRBD2. Germline CDR1 is MNHNS and CDR2 is SASEGT. This CDR3 has 17 amino acids. After removal of 1 base from V and 2 bases from J, the junction contained 5 bases not matched to a gene. This CDR3 is CASSEVASGGPTDTQYF. CDR3 nucleotides: TGTGCCAGCAGTGAAGTGGCTAGCGGGGGGCCCACAGATACGCAGTATTTT.

V usage is TRBV4-1 and J usage is TRBJ2-7, with 8 bases lining up with TRBD2. The CDR3 has 14 amino acids. The V gene end was trimmed by 4 bases and the J gene end by 6 bases; junction bases not matched to a gene: 8. CDR1 and CDR2 from the germline V gene are MGHRA and YSYEKL. The CDR3 sequence: CASSPIGTRGEQYF. CDR3 DNA sequence: TGCGCCAGCAGCCCAATCGGGACTAGAGGCGAGCAGTACTTC.

This chain links TRBV7-9 with TRBJ1-2; no reliable D call. The CDR3 sequence is 15 residues long. Trimming took off 1 base at V and 0 bases at J, with 9 bases between the two ends. Germline CDR1 is SEHNR and CDR2 is FQNEAQ (reference sequence). CDR3 in amino acids: CASSLGRLANYGYTF. CDR3 nucleotides: TGTGCCAGCAGCTTAGGCAGGCTGGCTAACTATGGCTACACCTTC.

This clone was observed a few times. The V gene is TRBV9, the J gene TRBJ1-1; D gene uncertain. V was trimmed by 2 bases and J by 0 bases, leaving 8 bases between them. There are 14 residues in the CDR3. Germline-derived CDR1 and CDR2 are SGDLS and YYNGEE. CDR3 DNA: TGTGCCAGCAGCGTGAACGGATTGAACACTGAAGCTTTCTTT. Its protein is CASSVNGLNTEAFF.

This rearrangement joins TRBV7-3 to TRBJ2-1, with a weak D call TRBD2 (6 bases). The germline V gene encodes CDR1 SGHTA and CDR2 FQGTGA. V lost 3 bases, J lost 9 bases, and 12 bases lay in between. The CDR3 contains 13 residues. The CDR3 here is CASSLEGRGEQFF. The DNA of the CDR3 is TGTGCCAGCAGCTTGGAGGGAAGGGGTGAGCAGTTCTTC.

This sequence joins TRBV30 and TRBJ2-4; unclear D gene. In germline, CDR1 is GTSNPN, CDR2 SVGIG (reference sequence). The CDR3 is made up of 11 amino acids. With 1 base removed from V and 7 bases from J, the gap between germline ends came to 5 bases. CDR3 nucleotides: TGTGCCTGGAGTGGTGTGAACATTCAGTACTTC. The encoded protein is CAWSGVNIQYF.

This chain links TRBV6-5 with TRBJ1-1; D not certain. This CDR3 has 13 amino acids. CDR1 is MNHEY, CDR2 SVGAGI, per germline. With 6 bases removed from V and 0 bases from J, the gap between germline ends came to 8 bases. CDR3 sequence (DNA): TGTGCCAGCAGCCTCGTCATGAACACTGAAGCTTTCTTT. Residues: CASSLVMNTEAFF.

The chain couples TRBV7-9 to TRBJ1-2; possibly TRBD1 for D (6 bases). The CDR3 spans 13 residues. Germline CDR1 SEHNR, CDR2 FQNEAQ (reference sequence). V gave up 5 bases and J gave up 8 bases, with 15 bases separating them. The CDR3 sequence is CASSGAGAQGYTF. The CDR3 DNA reads as TGTGCCAGCAGCGGGGCGGGGGCGCAAGGCTACACCTTC.

The gene calls are TRBV30 and TRBJ1-4; D is unresolved. Trimming left V 0 bases short and J 3 bases short, with 11 bases between. The CDR3 consists of 15 residues. From germline, CDR1 is GTSNPN and CDR2 SVGIG (reference sequence). This CDR3 is CAWSVSHTANEKLFF. In nucleotides, the CDR3 is TGTGCCTGGAGTGTATCACACACCGCTAATGAAAAACTGTTTTTT. Drawing the rest from reference TRBV30 and TRBJ1-4, the complete variable domain is SQTIHQWPATLVQPVGSPLSLECTVEGTSNPNLYWYRQAAGRGLQLLFYSVGIGQISSEVPQNLSASRPQDRQFILSSKKLLLSDSGFYLCAWSVSHTANEKLFFGSGTQLSVL.

The genes are TRBV4-2 and TRBJ2-7; 9 positions match TRBD2. CDR3 length: 16 residues. The J segment lost 3 bases and the V segment lost 0 bases, leaving 6 bases of the junction unmatched. Germline V gene data show CDR1 as LGHNA and CDR2 as YNFKEQ. CDR3 amino acids: CASSQDAAGGNYEQYF. The CDR3 coding sequence is TGTGCCAGCAGCCAAGATGCAGCGGGAGGCAACTACGAGCAGTACTTC.

This clone was seen a handful of times. The chain employs TRBV6-4 and TRBJ1-1; 9 nucleotides agree with TRBD1. The germline V gene encodes CDR1 MRHNA and CDR2 SNTAGT. V was pared by 6 bases and J by 4 bases, with 6 bases of the junction left unmatched. The CDR3 covers 14 residues. CDR3 sequence (DNA): TGTGCCAGCAGGGCAACAGGGGGCGGCACTGAAGCTTTCTTT. Translating it yields CASRATGGGTEAFF.

V usage is TRBV30 and J usage is TRBJ1-2, with TRBD1 as a possible D gene (5 bases). Trimming took off 2 bases at V and 8 bases at J, with 9 bases between the two ends. Looked up from germline, CDR1 is GTSNPN and CDR2 is SVGIG (reference sequence). The CDR3 sequence is 11 residues long. This chain's CDR3 is CAWSRRDGYTF. The DNA for the CDR3 is TGTGCCTGGAGTAGAAGGGACGGCTACACCTTC.

The rearrangement links TRBV2 to TRBJ2-5, with D possibly TRBD2 on 6 matching bases. The CDR3 runs to 13 residues. Per the germline V gene, CDR1 is SNHLY and CDR2 is FYNNEI. Trimming took off 4 bases at V and 4 bases at J, with 10 bases between the two ends. The CDR3 sequence: CASSVSGGETQYF. In nucleotides, the CDR3 is TGTGCCAGCAGTGTTAGCGGTGGAGAGACCCAGTACTTC.

This clone was recorded a few times. The chain couples TRBV27 to TRBJ1-2; 10 positions match TRBD1. V lost 7 bases to trimming and J lost 14 bases; unmatched junction nucleotides: 19. Germline V gene data show CDR1 as MNHEY and CDR2 as SMNVEV (reference sequence). The length of the CDR3 is 15 residues. CDR3 in amino acids: CASKSSTGTGARWTF. CDR3 nucleotide sequence: TGTGCCAGCAAGTCTTCCACCGGGACAGGGGCCCGTTGGACCTTC.

The rearrangement joins TRBV30 to TRBJ1-4; D possibly corresponds to TRBD1 (6 bases). This CDR3 spans 15 amino acids. Per germline, CDR1 GTSNPN and CDR2 SVGIG (reference sequence). The V end was cut by 2 bases, the J end by 8 bases, with 18 bases between. The CDR3 DNA sequence: TGTGCCTGGAGTCCACCTGGGGGGCGCAAGGAAAAACTGTTTTTT. It yields the protein CAWSPPGGRKEKLFF.

The chain combines TRBV2 with TRBJ1-1; D gene ambiguous. Per the germline V gene, CDR1 is SNHLY and CDR2 is FYNNEI. This CDR3 contains 15 residues. With 8 bases removed from V and 1 base from J, the gap between germline ends came to 17 bases. The CDR3 region is CASRSLQDGNTEAFF. Written as DNA, the CDR3 is TGTGCCAGCCGGTCCCTTCAGGACGGGAACACTGAAGCTTTCTTT.

J is TRBJ2-7 and V is TRBV27; D is unclear. Germline CDR1 and CDR2: MNHEY and SMNVEV (reference sequence). This CDR3 is built from 14 residues. V was shortened by 2 bases and J by 3 bases, with 11 bases between the two germline ends. CDR3 in amino acids: CASSLTAPVYEQYF. The DNA for the CDR3 is TGTGCCAGCAGTTTAACCGCTCCCGTCTACGAGCAGTACTTC.

This clone was seen more than once but under ten times. The chain uses TRBV29-1 and TRBJ2-4, with TRBD1 identical over 8 bases. Germline V gene sequence: CDR1 SQVTM, CDR2 ANQGSEA. CDR3 length: 14 residues. Trimming cost V 3 bases and J 6 bases; bases outside gene matches: 7. DNA for the CDR3: TGCAGCGTTGAGGGCAGGGGGCTTCGAAACATTCAGTACTTC. Translating it yields CSVEGRGLRNIQYF.

This chain's CDR3 is CAWLGFLNTEAFF. In DNA, the CDR3 is TGTGCCTGGTTAGGGTTTTTGAACACTGAAGCTTTCTTT. This chain uses TRBV30 with TRBJ1-1; no clear D. Germline-derived CDR1 and CDR2 are GTSNPN and SVGIG (reference sequence). The CDR3 length is 13 residues. V shed 5 bases and J shed 0 bases, with 10 bases lying between them.

The rearrangement links TRBV4-1 to TRBJ2-7, with 11 bases lining up with TRBD2. The CDR3 runs to 18 residues. Unmatched junction bases numbered 19, after V lost 5 bases and J lost 7 bases. Germline values: CDR1 MGHRA, CDR2 YSYEKL. The chain's CDR3 is CASSSLHASGRPRGEQYF. The CDR3 region has the DNA TGCGCCAGCAGCTCCCTGCACGCTAGCGGGAGGCCGCGCGGTGAGCAGTACTTC.

The rearrangement uses TRBV25-1 and TRBJ2-7; D is unresolved. The germline gives CDR1 MGHDK, CDR2 SYGVNS. V lost 4 bases and J 0 bases, leaving 4 bases between the germline ends. CDR3 length equals 12 residues. CDR3 nucleotides: TGTGCCAGCAGTGTGGGCTCCTACGAGCAGTACTTC. This sequence encodes CASSVGSYEQYF.